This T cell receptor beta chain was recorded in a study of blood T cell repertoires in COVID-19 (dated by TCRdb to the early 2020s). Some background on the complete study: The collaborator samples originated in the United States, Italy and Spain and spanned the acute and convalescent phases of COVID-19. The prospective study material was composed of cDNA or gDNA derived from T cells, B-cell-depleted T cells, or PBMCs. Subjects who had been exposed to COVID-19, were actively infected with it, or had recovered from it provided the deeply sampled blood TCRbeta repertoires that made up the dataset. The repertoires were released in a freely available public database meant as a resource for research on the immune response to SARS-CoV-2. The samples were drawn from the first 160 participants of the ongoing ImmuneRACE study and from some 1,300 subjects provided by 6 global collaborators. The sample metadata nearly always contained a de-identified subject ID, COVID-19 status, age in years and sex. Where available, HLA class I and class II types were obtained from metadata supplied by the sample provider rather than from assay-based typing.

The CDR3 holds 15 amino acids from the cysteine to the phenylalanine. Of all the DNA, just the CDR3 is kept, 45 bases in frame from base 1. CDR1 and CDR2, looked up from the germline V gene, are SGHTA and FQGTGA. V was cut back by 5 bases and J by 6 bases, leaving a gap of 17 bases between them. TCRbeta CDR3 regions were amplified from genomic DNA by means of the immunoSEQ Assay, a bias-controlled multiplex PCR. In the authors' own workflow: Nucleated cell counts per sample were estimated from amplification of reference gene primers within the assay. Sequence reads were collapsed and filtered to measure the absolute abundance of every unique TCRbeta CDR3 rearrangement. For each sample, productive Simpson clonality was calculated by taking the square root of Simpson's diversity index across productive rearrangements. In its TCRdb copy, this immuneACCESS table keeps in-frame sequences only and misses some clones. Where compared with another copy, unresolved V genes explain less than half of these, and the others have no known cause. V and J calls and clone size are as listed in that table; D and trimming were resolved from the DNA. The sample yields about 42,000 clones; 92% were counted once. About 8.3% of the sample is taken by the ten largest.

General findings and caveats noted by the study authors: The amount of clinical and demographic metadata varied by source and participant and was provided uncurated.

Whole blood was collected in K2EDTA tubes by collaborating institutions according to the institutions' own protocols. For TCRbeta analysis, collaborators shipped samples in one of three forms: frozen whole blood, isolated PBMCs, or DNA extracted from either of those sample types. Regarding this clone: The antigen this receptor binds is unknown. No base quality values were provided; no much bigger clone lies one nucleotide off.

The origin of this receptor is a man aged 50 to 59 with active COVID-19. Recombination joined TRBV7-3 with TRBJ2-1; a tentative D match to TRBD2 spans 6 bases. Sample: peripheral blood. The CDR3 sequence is CASSPRAGPINEQFF. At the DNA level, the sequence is TGTGCCAGCAGCCCACGTGCGGGGCCCATCAATGAGCAGTTCTTC.